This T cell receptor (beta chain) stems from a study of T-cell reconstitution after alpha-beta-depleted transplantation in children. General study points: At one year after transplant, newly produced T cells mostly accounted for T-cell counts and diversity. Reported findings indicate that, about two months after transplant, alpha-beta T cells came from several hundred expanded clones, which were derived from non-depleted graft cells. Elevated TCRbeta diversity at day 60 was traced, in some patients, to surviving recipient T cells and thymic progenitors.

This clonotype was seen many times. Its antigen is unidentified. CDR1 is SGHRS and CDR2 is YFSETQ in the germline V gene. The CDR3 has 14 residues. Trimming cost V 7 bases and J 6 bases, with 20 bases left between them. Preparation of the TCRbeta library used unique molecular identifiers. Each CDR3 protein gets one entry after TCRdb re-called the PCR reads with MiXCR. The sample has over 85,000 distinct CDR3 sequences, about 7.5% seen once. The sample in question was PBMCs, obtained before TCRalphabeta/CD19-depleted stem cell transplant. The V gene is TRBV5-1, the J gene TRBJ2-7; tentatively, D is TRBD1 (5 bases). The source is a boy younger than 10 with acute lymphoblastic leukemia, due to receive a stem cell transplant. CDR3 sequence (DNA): TGCGCCAGCTCCAAGGCCCAGGGTAAAGGCGAGCAGTACTTC. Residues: CASSKAQGKGEQYF.